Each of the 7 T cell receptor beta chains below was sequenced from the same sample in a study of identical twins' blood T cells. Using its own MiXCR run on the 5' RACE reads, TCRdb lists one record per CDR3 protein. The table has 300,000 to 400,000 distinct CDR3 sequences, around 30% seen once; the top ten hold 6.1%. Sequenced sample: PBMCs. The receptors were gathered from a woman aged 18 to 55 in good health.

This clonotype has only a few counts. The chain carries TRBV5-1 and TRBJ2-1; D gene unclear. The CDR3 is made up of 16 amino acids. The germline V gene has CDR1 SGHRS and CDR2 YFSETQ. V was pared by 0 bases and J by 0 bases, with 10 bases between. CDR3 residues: CASSLGPVSSYNEQFF. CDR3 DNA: TGCGCCAGCAGCTTGGGACCGGTCTCCTCCTACAATGAGCAGTTCTTC.

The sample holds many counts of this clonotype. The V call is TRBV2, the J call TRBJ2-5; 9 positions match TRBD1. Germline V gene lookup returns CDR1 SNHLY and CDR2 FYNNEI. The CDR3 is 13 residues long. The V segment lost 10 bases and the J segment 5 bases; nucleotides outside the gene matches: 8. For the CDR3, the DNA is TGTGCCAACCGTCGGACAGGGGAGGAGACCCAGTACTTC. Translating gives CANRRTGEETQYF.

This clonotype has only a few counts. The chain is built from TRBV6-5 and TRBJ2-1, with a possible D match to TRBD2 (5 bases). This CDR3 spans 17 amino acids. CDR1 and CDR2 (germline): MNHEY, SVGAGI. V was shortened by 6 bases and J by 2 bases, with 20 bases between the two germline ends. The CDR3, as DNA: TGTGCCAGCAGCCTTTTGCGCGGAGCGGCTACCTACAATGAGCAGTTCTTC. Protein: CASSLLRGAATYNEQFF.

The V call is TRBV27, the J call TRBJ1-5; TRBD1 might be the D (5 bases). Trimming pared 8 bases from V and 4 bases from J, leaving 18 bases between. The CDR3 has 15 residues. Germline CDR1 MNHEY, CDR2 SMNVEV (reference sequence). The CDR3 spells CASSLGVGTNQPQHF. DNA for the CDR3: TGTGCCAGCTCTCTGGGGGTCGGGACTAATCAGCCCCAGCATTTT.

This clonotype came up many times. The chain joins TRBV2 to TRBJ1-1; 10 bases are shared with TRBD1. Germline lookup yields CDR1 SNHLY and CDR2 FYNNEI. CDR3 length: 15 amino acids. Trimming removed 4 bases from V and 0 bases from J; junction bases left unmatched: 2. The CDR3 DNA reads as TGTGCCAGCAGTGGGACAGGGGGGTTGAACACTGAAGCTTTCTTT. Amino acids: CASSGTGGLNTEAFF. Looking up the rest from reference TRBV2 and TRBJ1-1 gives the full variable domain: EPEVTQTPSHQVTQMGQEVILRCVPISNHLYFYWYRQILGQKVEFLVSFYNNEISEKSEIFDDQFSVERPDGSNFTLKIRSTKLEDSAMYFCASSGTGGLNTEAFFGQGTRLTVV.

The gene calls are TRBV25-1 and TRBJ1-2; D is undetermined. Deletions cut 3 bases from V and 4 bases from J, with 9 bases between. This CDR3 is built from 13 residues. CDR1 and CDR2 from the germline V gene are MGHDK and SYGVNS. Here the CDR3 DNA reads TGTGCCAGCAGTGAGGTGGCAGCCTATGGCTACACCTTC. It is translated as CASSEVAAYGYTF.

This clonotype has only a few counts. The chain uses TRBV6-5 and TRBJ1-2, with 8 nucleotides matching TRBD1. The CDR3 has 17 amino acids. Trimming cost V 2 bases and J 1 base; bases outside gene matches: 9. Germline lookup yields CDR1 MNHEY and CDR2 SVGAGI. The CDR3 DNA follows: TGTGCCAGCAGTTACCTGGACAGGGTAGATGTTAACTATGGCTACACCTTC. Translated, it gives CASSYLDRVDVNYGYTF.